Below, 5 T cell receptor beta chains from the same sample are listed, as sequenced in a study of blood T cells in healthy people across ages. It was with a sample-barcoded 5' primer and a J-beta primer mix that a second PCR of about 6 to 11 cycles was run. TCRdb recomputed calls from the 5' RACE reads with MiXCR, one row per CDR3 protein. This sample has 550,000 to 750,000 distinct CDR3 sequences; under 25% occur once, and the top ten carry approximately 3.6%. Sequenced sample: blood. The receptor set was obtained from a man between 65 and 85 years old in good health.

CDR3 loop: CASSQGAGTSGYEQYF. For the CDR3, the DNA is TGCGCCAGCAGCCAAGGCGCCGGGACTAGCGGCTACGAGCAGTACTTC. The chain has TRBV4-1 and TRBJ2-7; 11 bases agree with TRBD2. Germline assignment: CDR1 MGHRA and CDR2 YSYEKL. The V and J ends lost 1 base and 3 bases, in that order; junction bases with no gene match: 5. This CDR3 contains 16 residues.

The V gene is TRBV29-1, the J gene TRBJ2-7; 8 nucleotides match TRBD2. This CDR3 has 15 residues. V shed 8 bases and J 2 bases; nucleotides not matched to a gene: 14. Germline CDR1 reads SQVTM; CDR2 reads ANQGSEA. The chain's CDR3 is CSCAVGTSGPYEQYF. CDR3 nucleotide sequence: TGCAGCTGCGCGGTTGGGACTAGTGGCCCCTACGAGCAGTACTTC.

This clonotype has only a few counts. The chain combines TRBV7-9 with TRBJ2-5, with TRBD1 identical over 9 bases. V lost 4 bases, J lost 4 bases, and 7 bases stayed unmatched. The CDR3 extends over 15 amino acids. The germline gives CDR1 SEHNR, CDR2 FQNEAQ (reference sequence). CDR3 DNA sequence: TGTGCCAGCAGCTGGGGACAGGGTAGTGGAGAGACCCAGTACTTC. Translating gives CASSWGQGSGETQYF.

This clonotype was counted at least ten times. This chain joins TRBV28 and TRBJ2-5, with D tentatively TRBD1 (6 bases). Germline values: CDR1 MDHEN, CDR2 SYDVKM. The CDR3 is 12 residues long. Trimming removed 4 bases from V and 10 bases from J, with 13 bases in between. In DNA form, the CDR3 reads TGTGCCAGCAGTTCGACAGGTTTGGACCAGTACTTC. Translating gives CASSSTGLDQYF.

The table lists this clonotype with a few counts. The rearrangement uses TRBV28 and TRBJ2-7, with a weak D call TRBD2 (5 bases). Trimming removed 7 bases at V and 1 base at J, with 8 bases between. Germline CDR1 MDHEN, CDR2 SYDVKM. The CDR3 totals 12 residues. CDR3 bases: TGTGCCAGCATGGGAGTTTCCTACGAGCAGTACTTC. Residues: CASMGVSYEQYF.